The clone carrying this T cell receptor (beta chain) was counted only a few times. Its specificity is unknown. In TCRdb, the reads were re-called with MiXCR into one record per CDR3 protein. This sample yields approximately 770,000 distinct CDR3 sequences, of which 29% are seen a single time; over 10% belongs to the top ten. The V and J ends lost 8 bases and 1 base respectively, with 11 bases between them. CDR3 length equals 13 residues. Germline V gene data show CDR1 as LNHDA and CDR2 as SQIVND (reference sequence). The data were taken from a study of T cell repertoires in cytomegalovirus infection. Study results and limitations: The response measured ex vivo was dominated by TCR beta clonotypes (HLA-C-restricted and CMV-specific).

The chain carries TRBV19 and TRBJ1-1; D is unresolved. The TCR sequence derives from a human donor in good health (CMV status not recorded). Some clones in this sample may be carry-over from other donors' samples. Sequencing used cultured CD8+ T cells from PBMCs, obtained from culture after CMV antigen stimulation. This CDR3 reads CASSWASNTEAFF. The DNA for the CDR3 is TGTGCCAGTTCCTGGGCCTCGAACACTGAAGCTTTCTTT.